This is a list of T cell receptor beta chains from one sample in a study of regulatory T cells in long-lasting Graves disease. In TCRdb, the multiplex PCR reads were re-called with MiXCR into one record per CDR3 protein. The sample has roughly 410,000 distinct CDR3 sequences, approximately 15% seen once. These data are also associated with another study on T cells in Graves' hyperthyroidism and ophthalmopathy.

The input for sequencing was peripheral blood mononuclear cells (PBMCs), taken at new diagnosis, from a patient treated with antithyroid drugs. All receptors come from a woman in her thirties or forties with Graves disease. The CDR3 runs from the conserved cysteine through the conserved F or W. The order of the fields is J gene, clone size, D gene, V gene, CDR3 DNA, CDR3 protein. The D gene is left open where the match is weak. Size is stated for part of the rows, as once, few or many counts, or as a class when the clone is expanded.

>TRBJ2-4|NA|NA|TRBV19
TGTGCCAGTACTCGAGGCGGGCAAAACATTCAGTACTTC
CASTRGGQNIQYF
>TRBJ2-1|many|NA|TRBV19
TGTGCCAGTAGTATTCGCGGTAACGACGGGAGTGAGCAGTTCTTC
CASSIRGNDGSEQFF
>TRBJ2-2|many|NA|TRBV30
TGTGCCTGGACAGAAAACACCGAGGAGCTGTTTTTT
CAWTENTEELFF
>TRBJ2-7|NA|NA|TRBV5-6
TGTGCCAGCAGGGGGGCAGGACCAACCTACGAGCAGTACTTC
CASRGAGPTYEQYF
>TRBJ2-3|many|TRBD2|TRBV7-9
TGTGCCAGCAGCTTGGGGGAGGGAGGGCCTTCAGATACGCAGTATTTT
CASSLGEGGPSDTQYF
>TRBJ2-2|many|NA|TRBV7-8
TGTGCCAGCAGCTTAGAATCTTTCGGGAGTAGGACCGGGGAGCTGTTTTTT
CASSLESFGSRTGELFF
>TRBJ2-7|many|TRBD2|TRBV11-2
TGTGCCAGCAGTTTAGGTCTAGCGGGTTACGAGCAGTACTTC
CASSLGLAGYEQYF
>TRBJ1-4|NA|NA|TRBV12-3/TRBV12-4
TGTGCCAGCAATATACAGGAGGCGGGAAAACTGTTTTTT
CASNIQEAGKLFF
>TRBJ2-3|many|NA|TRBV7-6
TGTGCCAGCAGGCTCAACAGGGCGACAGATACGCAGTATTTT
CASRLNRATDTQYF
>TRBJ2-3|NA|TRBD2|TRBV14
TGTGCCAGCAGCCAACCCGGACTAGCGGGAGATTCGGAGGGCACAGATACGCAGTATTTT
CASSQPGLAGDSEGTDTQYF
>TRBJ2-7|few|TRBD1|TRBV28
TGTGCCAGCAGTACACGACGACAGGGAAGAAGCGAGCAGTACTTC
CASSTRRQGRSEQYF
>TRBJ1-1|many|NA|TRBV2
TGTGCCAGCACCGCCCGGGGAGGGAACACTGAAGCTTTCTTT
CASTARGGNTEAFF
>TRBJ2-5|many|NA|TRBV24-1
TGTGCCACCAGCCGAGAGACCCAGTACTTC
CATSRETQYF
>TRBJ1-2|many|TRBD1|TRBV7-9
TGTGCCAGCAGCCGACAGGGCAACATAGTGGTTAACTATGGCTACACCTTC
CASSRQGNIVVNYGYTF
>TRBJ2-5|NA|NA|TRBV6-5
TGTGCCAGCAGTTACTCGTGGGCAGAGCAGGAGACCCAGTACTTC
CASSYSWAEQETQYF
>TRBJ1-5|few|NA|TRBV5-1
TGCGCCAGCAGCGAGGACGGCAATCAGCCCCAGCATTTT
CASSEDGNQPQHF
>TRBJ2-7|NA|NA|TRBV7-9
TGTGCCAGCAGCTTAGACACTAACTACGAGCAGTACTTC
CASSLDTNYEQYF
>TRBJ1-2|NA|TRBD1|TRBV29-1
TGCAGCGTTGGAGGGACAGGGGGCGACTATGGCTACACCTTC
CSVGGTGGDYGYTF
>TRBJ2-3|many|NA|TRBV20-1
TGCAGTGCCGCCCTATGGGGCGGTCTTGACACAGATACGCAGTATTTT
CSAALWGGLDTDTQYF
>TRBJ2-7|many|TRBD2|TRBV18
TGTGCCAGCTCAAGCGGGAGCCTCTACGAGCAGTACTTC
CASSSGSLYEQYF
>TRBJ1-6|NA|NA|TRBV7-2
TGTGCCAGCAGCTTGGGTCGGGGTAGGGGTAATTCACCCCTCCACTTT
CASSLGRGRGNSPLHF
>TRBJ2-5|medium-sized|TRBD2|TRBV7-8
TGTGCCAGCAGCTTAGATAGCGGGATAGGGGAGACCCAGTACTTC
CASSLDSGIGETQYF
>TRBJ1-6|many|NA|TRBV9
TGTGCCAGCAGCGTAGCGGCTCGAAGGGATTCACCCCTCCACTTT
CASSVAARRDSPLHF
>TRBJ2-2|many|TRBD1|TRBV28
TGTGCCAGCAGTCCCACAGGGGTCTACAACACCGGGGAGCTGTTTTTT
CASSPTGVYNTGELFF
>TRBJ1-1|NA|NA|TRBV19
TGTGCCAGTAGTATGGGGGCGCGGGTGAACACTGAAGCTTTCTTT
CASSMGARVNTEAFF
>TRBJ1-1|many|NA|TRBV5-1
TGCGCCAGCAGCTTGGCCTCCACGGGGCGCACTGAAGCTTTCTTT
CASSLASTGRTEAFF
>TRBJ1-1|NA|TRBD1|TRBV13
TGTGCCAGCAGCCCACCGGGACAGGGTTTTGTTGGAGGCACTGAAGCTTTCTTT
CASSPPGQGFVGGTEAFF
>TRBJ2-7|many|NA|TRBV12-3/TRBV12-4
TGTGCCAGCAGCAGGGACACCTACTACGAGCAGTACTTC
CASSRDTYYEQYF
>TRBJ1-4|many|NA|TRBV6-9
TGTGCCAGCAGTTCCTCAGGGGCGGCTAATGAAAAACTGTTTTTT
CASSSSGAANEKLFF
>TRBJ2-7|many|TRBD2|TRBV10-3
TGTGCCATCAGTTCGACTAGCGGGACGGGGGAGCAGTACTTC
CAISSTSGTGEQYF
>TRBJ2-7|many|TRBD2|TRBV2
TGTGCCAGCAGTGGGTTGGCTAGCGGGACCTACGAGCAGTACTTC
CASSGLASGTYEQYF
>TRBJ2-7|many|TRBD2|TRBV28
TGTGCCAGCAGGCTTACGACTAGCGGGAGAGGTGAGCAGTACTTC
CASRLTTSGRGEQYF
>TRBJ2-2|few|TRBD2|TRBV20-1
TGCAGTGCTAGGGCTAGCGGGAGGGACACCGGGGAGCTGTTTTTT
CSARASGRDTGELFF
>TRBJ2-3|many|NA|TRBV11-2
TGTGCCAGCAGCTTAGGGGACATCGATACGCAGTATTTT
CASSLGDIDTQYF
>TRBJ2-7|NA|TRBD1|TRBV11-2
TGTGCCAGCAACCCCCGGGACAGGGAACTCCCCCGGAACGAGCAGTACTTC
CASNPRDRELPRNEQYF
>TRBJ2-3|NA|TRBD1|TRBV5-1
TGCGCCAGCAGCGGAGAGGACAGGGGGCTGTCAGATACGCAGTATTTT
CASSGEDRGLSDTQYF
>TRBJ2-5|many|TRBD2|TRBV2
TGTGCCAGCAGCCCGGGGGGGGGTTTTGGGGAGACCCAGTACTTC
CASSPGGGFGETQYF
>TRBJ2-7|NA|TRBD2|TRBV11-3
TGTGCCAGCAGCCCCCGGCGAGATATGAGCGGGAGCGGGGACGAGCAGTACTTC
CASSPRRDMSGSGDEQYF
>TRBJ2-4|NA|TRBD2|TRBV9
TGTGCCAGCAGCGCCTCCGGGACTAGCGGAGGGAGGGACATTCAGTACTTC
CASSASGTSGGRDIQYF
>TRBJ1-1|many|NA|TRBV18
TGTGCCAGCTCACCTTCCGTACCTGAGGCTTTCTTT
CASSPSVPEAFF